Reported below is one T cell receptor (beta chain). Its antigen is unidentified. This record belongs to a study of CXCR3-negative and CXCR3-positive naive CD8 T cells. Study-wide findings and caveats: Naive cells with CXCR3 showed TRB CDR3s that were more hydrophobic than those in CXCR3-negative naive cells. Cryopreserved PBMCs had partly decreased CXCR3 expression; fresh PBMCs were used in most assays. Diversity ran similarly high across both naive subsets but far lower in memory CD8+ cells.

The CDR3 totals 14 residues. Germline V lookup: CDR1 DFQATT, CDR2 SNEGSKA (reference sequence). Naive CD8+ T cells carried a CD45RO-CCR7+CD27+CD95- phenotype. Via 5' RACE with UMI labels, TRB cDNA libraries were prepared. TCRdb re-called the 5' RACE reads, yielding one record per CDR3 amino acid sequence without DNA. The table for this sample gives about 50,000 distinct CDR3 sequences. The TCR was taken from a human donor in good health. Some clones in this sample may be carry-over from other donors' samples. The sample comprised naive CXCR3+ CD8+ T cells from blood. Subset of the sample: CD45RO-CCR7+CD27+CD95- naive CD8+ T cells expressing CXCR3 (TNR3+). The rearrangement links TRBV20-1 to TRBJ2-7; TCRdb names TRBD1, which stays unverified in the absence of DNA. The CDR3 spells CSARDPGIPYEQYF.